These 17 T cell receptor beta chains came from one sample sequenced in a study of T-cell reconstitution after alpha-beta-depleted transplantation in children. The TCRbeta library incorporated unique molecular identifiers. Each CDR3 protein gets one entry after TCRdb re-called the PCR reads with MiXCR. Of approximately 500,000 distinct CDR3 sequences listed, approximately 10% are singletons. Material: PBMCs, obtained before TCRalphabeta/CD19-depleted stem cell transplant. The receptors shown here come from a child aged 2-15 years with inherited bone marrow failure, due to receive a stem cell transplant.

In this sample, this clonotype turned up many times. The J gene is TRBJ2-7, the V gene TRBV12-3 or TRBV12-4; D call uncertain. The V end was cut by 2 bases, the J end by 0 bases, with 11 bases between. CDR3 length equals 15 residues. DNA of the CDR3: TGTGCCAGCAGTTTATGGGCAGTCAGCTCCTACGAGCAGTACTTC. It translates to CASSLWAVSSYEQYF.

This clonotype appeared a few times. J is TRBJ1-6 and V is TRBV27; 10 nucleotides match TRBD1. This CDR3 is 15 amino acids long. Per germline, CDR1 MNHEY and CDR2 SMNVEV (reference sequence). The junction had 11 bases not matched to a gene; V was cut back by 4 bases and J by 14 bases. In DNA form, the CDR3 reads TGTGCCAGCAGTTCAGGGACAGGGGCACGACGTACCCTCCACTTT. Translating it yields CASSSGTGARRTLHF.

Details on this clonotype: This clone may be a read error of a much larger clone one base away. The CDR3 DNA reads TGTGCCAGCAGTGCAACCGACTCTGGGGCCGACGTCCTGACTTTC. Translation: CASSATDSGADVLTF. The chain carries TRBV6-1 and TRBJ2-6, with D tentatively TRBD1 (5 bases). Germline V gives CDR1 MNHNS, CDR2 SASEGT. The CDR3 runs to 15 residues.

There are many counts of this clonotype. The chain recombines TRBV28 with TRBJ2-2; 10 bases agree with TRBD2. The CDR3 runs to 19 residues. CDR1 is MDHEN and CDR2 is SYDVKM in the germline V gene. The ends lost 5 bases at V and 3 bases at J; junction bases unmatched: 15. The CDR3 coding sequence is TGTGCCAGCAGTCTATCACTAGCGGGGCCTAAAACGGACACCGGGGAGCTGTTTTTT. This sequence encodes CASSLSLAGPKTDTGELFF.

The table lists this clonotype with many counts. This chain links TRBV12-3 or TRBV12-4 with TRBJ2-7; TRBD2 matches 13 bases. The CDR3 contains 15 residues. The V and J ends lost 6 bases and 5 bases, in that order; junction bases with no gene match: 7. CDR3 in amino acids: CASRSGLAGIHEQYF. In DNA form, the CDR3 reads TGTGCCAGCAGGTCGGGACTAGCGGGAATCCACGAGCAGTACTTC.

The V gene is TRBV6-1, the J gene TRBJ1-6; possible D gene TRBD1, 5 bases. CDR3 length: 13 amino acids. The germline V gene encodes CDR1 MNHNS and CDR2 SASEGT. The germline V and J ends were trimmed by 6 bases and 12 bases, with 15 bases remaining between them. This CDR3 reads CASSLGHALPLHF. The CDR3 DNA is TGTGCCAGCAGCCTCGGACACGCCTTACCCCTCCACTTT.

This clonotype was observed many times. This chain uses TRBV4-3 with TRBJ2-7, with D possibly called TRBD1 or TRBD2 (5 bases each). V lost 3 bases, J lost 4 bases, and 16 bases lay in between. Germline loops: CDR1 LGHNA, CDR2 YSLEER. The length of the CDR3 is 15 residues. The CDR3 loop is CASSQTPWGSYEQYF. CDR3 nucleotides: TGCGCCAGCAGCCAGACCCCCTGGGGGTCATACGAGCAGTACTTC.

This clonotype was observed many times. V is TRBV2 and J is TRBJ1-5; D gene uncertain. V lost 8 bases and J lost 2, with 13 bases in between. This CDR3 has 14 residues. CDR1 is SNHLY, CDR2 FYNNEI, per germline. The CDR3 loop is CASGQPMGNQPQHF. The CDR3 bases are TGTGCCAGCGGCCAGCCCATGGGCAATCAGCCCCAGCATTTT.

This clonotype appeared many times. The V call is TRBV3-1, the J call TRBJ2-1; TRBD1 agrees at 7 bases. V gave up 8 bases and J gave up 6 bases; unmatched junction bases: 7. This CDR3 contains 13 residues. Germline values: CDR1 LGHDT, CDR2 YNNKEL (reference sequence). CDR3 sequence (DNA): TGTGCCAGCGGATGGCAGGGGGTCAATGAGCAGTTCTTC. This translates into CASGWQGVNEQFF.

This clonotype came up many times. The genes are TRBV15 and TRBJ2-2; D call uncertain. The CDR3 loop spans 15 amino acids. From germline, CDR1 is LNHNV and CDR2 YYDKDF (reference sequence). Between the trimmed V and J ends, which lost 6 bases and 4 bases, there was a span of 15 bases. CDR3: CATSRRQVRTGELFF. CDR3 nucleotides: TGTGCCACCAGTAGAAGGCAGGTTCGCACCGGGGAGCTGTTTTTT.

The V call is TRBV12-3 or TRBV12-4, the J call TRBJ2-1; 9 bases agree with TRBD2. Unmatched junction bases numbered 6, after V lost 8 bases and J lost 4 bases. CDR3 length: 14 amino acids. This CDR3 reads CASARAGGYNEQFF. CDR3 sequence (DNA): TGTGCCAGCGCCCGGGCGGGAGGGTACAATGAGCAGTTCTTC.

This clonotype has at least ten counts. The rearrangement uses TRBV20-1 and TRBJ2-2; tentatively, D is TRBD1 (5 bases). The CDR3 has 13 residues. V lost 7 bases, J lost 3 bases, and 12 bases lay in between. Germline V gives CDR1 DFQATT, CDR2 SNEGSKA (reference sequence). CDR3 DNA: TGCAGTGGAAAGGGGTGGGACACCGGGGAGCTGTTTTTT. Its protein product is CSGKGWDTGELFF.

This clonotype showed up many times. CDR3 coding DNA: TGCAGTGCTAGAGATCTAGCGGGAGGCATCTACGAGCAGTACTTC. Protein product: CSARDLAGGIYEQYF. J is TRBJ2-7 and V is TRBV20-1; 11 positions agree with TRBD2. The CDR3 is made up of 15 amino acids. J lost 3 bases, V lost 0 bases, and 4 bases had no gene match. Germline values: CDR1 DFQATT, CDR2 SNEGSKA (reference sequence).

This clonotype was detected many times. The CDR3 DNA follows: TGTGCCATCAGTGAGTCCTGGCAGGCGGGTAATGAGCAGTTCTTC. It codes for CAISESWQAGNEQFF. The V and J genes are TRBV10-3 and TRBJ2-1; TRBD2 might be the D (5 bases). Trimming stripped 0 bases from V and 7 bases from J, with 13 bases between. Germline assignment: CDR1 ENHRY and CDR2 SYGVKD. CDR3 length: 15 amino acids.

This clonotype has a count of ten or more. V is TRBV14 and J is TRBJ2-5, with a weak D call TRBD2 (6 bases). With 2 bases removed from V and 1 base from J, the gap between germline ends came to 14 bases. Germline V CDR1 and CDR2: SGHDN, FVKESK. This CDR3 region has 16 residues. CDR3 protein: CASSQQTPGLQETQYF. CDR3 nucleotides: TGTGCCAGCAGCCAACAAACCCCGGGACTCCAAGAGACCCAGTACTTC.

This clonotype was detected many times. The V gene is TRBV19, the J gene TRBJ2-1; 12 nucleotides align to TRBD2. V trimming: 6 bases; J trimming: 3 bases; junction bases outside the gene matches: 6. There are 16 residues in the CDR3. Germline lookup yields CDR1 LNHDA and CDR2 SQIVND (reference sequence). As DNA, the CDR3 is TGTGCCAGTAGGTCGACTAGCGGGAGTGGCTACAATGAGCAGTTCTTC. Translated: CASRSTSGSGYNEQFF.

This clonotype was found many times. The chain links TRBV28 to TRBJ1-5; 7 bases map to TRBD1. The CDR3 runs to 13 residues. The trim removed 6 bases at V and 5 bases at J, leaving 4 bases unmatched. In germline, CDR1 is MDHEN, CDR2 SYDVKM. The CDR3 coding sequence is TGTGCCAGCAGCCGGGACAGCCATCAGCCCCAGCATTTT. Its protein is CASSRDSHQPQHF.